The rows below give T cell receptor beta chains drawn from one sample of a study of Ad26.COV2.S vaccination and SARS-CoV-2 variants. Clones were read by immunoSEQ multiplex PCR, and TCRdb kept only the in-frame ones, dropping some. The profile shows about 480,000 clones, approximately 90% of them singletons. The specimen comprised peripheral blood, sampled in a trial of Ad26.COV2.S vaccine versus placebo. All receptors come from a person aged 18-65 years who received the Ad26.COV2.S COVID-19 vaccine or a placebo. Each CDR3 is given with its conserved first and last residue. The D gene is left open where the match is weak. Size values are once, few and many counts, or a class for expanded clones, and some rows have none.

d_gene	abundance	j_gene	v_gene	CDR3nt	CDR3aa
TRBD1	.	TRBJ2-7	TRBV6-5	TGTGCCAGCAGATTCGGGACAGTCCAGGAGCAGTACTTC	CASRFGTVQEQYF
.	.	TRBJ2-7	TRBV5-1	TGCGCCAGCAGCTCACTAGCCAGGGTATACGAGCAGTACTTC	CASSSLARVYEQYF
.	few	TRBJ1-5	TRBV2	TGTGCCAGCATTATGGAGCACAATCAGCCCCAGCATTTT	CASIMEHNQPQHF
TRBD2	.	TRBJ2-7	TRBV5-3	TGTGCCAGAAGCTCGAATCCGGGACTAGAGTACGAGCAGTACTTC	CARSSNPGLEYEQYF
.	.	TRBJ2-1	TRBV5-8	TGTGCCAGCAGCTTGGGATTACCAGAGGATGAGCAGTTCTTC	CASSLGLPEDEQFF
TRBD2	.	TRBJ2-1	TRBV9	TGTGCCAGCAGCGTAGCTAGCGGGCAGGGTGGTGAGCAGTTCTTC	CASSVASGQGGEQFF
.	.	TRBJ2-4	TRBV27	TGTGCCAGCGGTAGAAACATTCAGTACTTC	CASGRNIQYF
.	.	TRBJ1-1	TRBV6-5	TGTGCCAGCAGTCACGGGACGGTGAACACTGAAGCTTTCTTT	CASSHGTVNTEAFF
.	.	TRBJ1-1	TRBV30	TGTGCCTGGAGCGCGGGTTGGTACACTGAAGCTTTCTTT	CAWSAGWYTEAFF
TRBD1	.	TRBJ2-7	TRBV19	TGTGCCAGTAGTATGGGGGGACAGGGGTCGCGGGAGCAGTACTTC	CASSMGGQGSREQYF
.	.	TRBJ2-1	TRBV7-2	TGTGCCAGCAGCTCAGGGACGGGTAATGAGCAGTTCTTC	CASSSGTGNEQFF
.	.	TRBJ2-7	TRBV5-4	TGTGCCAGCAGCTTACTAGGTACCGAGCAGTACTTC	CASSLLGTEQYF
.	.	TRBJ1-1	TRBV27	TGTGCCAGCAGTTTTCGCCCCCCCAGGATGAAGCTTCTCGACGGTGAAGCTTTCTTT	CASSFRPPRMKLLDGEAFF
TRBD2	.	TRBJ2-1	TRBV5-5	TGTGCCAGCGGGACTAGCGGGAGTAATGAGCAGTTCTTC	CASGTSGSNEQFF
.	.	TRBJ2-5	TRBV12-3/TRBV12-4	TGTGCCAGCAGTTTAGCAGGGCAGGGGACCCAGTACTTC	CASSLAGQGTQYF
.	.	TRBJ2-7	TRBV6-1	TGTGCCAGCAGTGAATGGGGCCGCCCTTCCCCCTACGAGCAGTACTTC	CASSEWGRPSPYEQYF
.	.	TRBJ2-1	TRBV19	TGTGCCAGTAGTAGCAGTGGACCCTTTACCAGCTCCTACAATGAGCAGTTCTTC	CASSSSGPFTSSYNEQFF
.	.	TRBJ2-7	TRBV5-1	TGCGCCAGCCCCGCGGTAGCCTACGAGCAGTACTTC	CASPAVAYEQYF
.	.	TRBJ1-4	TRBV28	TGTGCCAGCTCCCGTCGTATGGAACTGTTTTTT	CASSRRMELFF
TRBD2	.	TRBJ2-1	TRBV18	TGTGCCAGCTCACCGCTGACTAGCGTTGGGGGGAGCTCCTACAATGAGCAGTTCTTC	CASSPLTSVGGSSYNEQFF
TRBD2	once	TRBJ2-1	TRBV7-3	TGTGCCAGCAGCGTGACTAGCGGGAGGGCCGGTATACATGAGCAGTTCTTC	CASSVTSGRAGIHEQFF
TRBD2	.	TRBJ2-7	TRBV19	TGTGCCAGTAAGTCGGGACTAGCGGGCTACGAGCAGTACTTC	CASKSGLAGYEQYF
.	once	TRBJ1-6	TRBV30	TGTGCCTGGAGTGTGGGGGACACCTATTCACCCCTCCACTTT	CAWSVGDTYSPLHF
.	.	TRBJ2-2	TRBV2	TGTGCCAGCAGTGAAGCGCTTGCGGGTTGGAACACCGGGGAGCTGTTTTTT	CASSEALAGWNTGELFF
TRBD1	.	TRBJ2-1	TRBV6-6	TGTGCCAGCAGTTACCGCCTCGGGACAGACAATGAGCAGTTCTTC	CASSYRLGTDNEQFF
.	.	TRBJ2-4	TRBV7-8	TGTGCCAGCAGTTCACAAGAGGGGCTCCTAGCCAAAAACATTCAGTACTTC	CASSSQEGLLAKNIQYF
.	.	TRBJ1-4	TRBV28	TGTGCCAGCACCCAATCGGGAGAAAAACTGTTTTTT	CASTQSGEKLFF
.	once	TRBJ2-5	TRBV28	TGTGCCAGCAGTTTACAGGGACCCAGAGGGACCCAGTACTTC	CASSLQGPRGTQYF
.	.	TRBJ1-2	TRBV27	TGTGCCAGCAGTTCGAGGGGTTGGAACTATGGCTACACCTTC	CASSSRGWNYGYTF
TRBD2	.	TRBJ2-3	TRBV19	TGTGCCAGTAGTATTCCCGGCAATCCGGGAGGCCCAGATACGCAGTATTTT	CASSIPGNPGGPDTQYF
.	.	TRBJ2-3	TRBV11-2	TGTGCCAGCAGCCTCACAGATACGCAGTATTTT	CASSLTDTQYF
TRBD1	.	TRBJ1-1	TRBV30	TGTGCCTGGTCTAGGGGGCTAGTTGCTGAAGCTTTCTTT	CAWSRGLVAEAFF
.	once	TRBJ1-1	TRBV2	TGTGCCAGCAGAAAACAGGGATCGAGCACTGAAGCTTTCTTT	CASRKQGSSTEAFF
TRBD1	.	TRBJ1-2	TRBV5-1	TGCGCCAGCAGCTCCGGACAGGGGCCGTTGTTGGCCTATGGCTACACCTTC	CASSSGQGPLLAYGYTF
.	once	TRBJ2-3	TRBV14	TGTGCCAGCAGCCCTCTGTCGCAGTTAAGCACAGATACGCAGTATTTT	CASSPLSQLSTDTQYF
.	few	TRBJ2-7	TRBV6-2/TRBV6-3	TGTGCCAGCAGTTACTTCGTCCTCTACGAGCAGTACTTC	CASSYFVLYEQYF
.	few	TRBJ1-2	TRBV6-1	TGTGCCAGCAGTGACACACCGTATGGCTACACCTTC	CASSDTPYGYTF
.	.	TRBJ1-6	TRBV7-9	TGTGCCAGCATCAGGGTGGAATCCTATAATTCACCCCTCCACTTT	CASIRVESYNSPLHF
TRBD2	.	TRBJ2-1	TRBV11-2	TGTGCCAGCAGCTTAGTTGGTGGGACTAGCGGGAGGGATGAGCAGTTCTTC	CASSLVGGTSGRDEQFF
TRBD1	.	TRBJ2-1	TRBV7-6	TGTGCCAGCAGCTTAAGAGGGGGCGACAGGACGAGGGATGAGCAGTTCTTC	CASSLRGGDRTRDEQFF
.	.	TRBJ2-7	TRBV28	TGTGCCAGCAGTCAAGCGGTCTACGAGCAGTACTTC	CASSQAVYEQYF
.	.	TRBJ1-2	TRBV2	TGTGCCAGCAGTGAAGTCGTAAGCTACACCTTC	CASSEVVSYTF
TRBD1	.	TRBJ2-1	TRBV24-1	TGTGCCACCAGTGTGGAGGCAGGGGGCAACAATGAGCAGTTCTTC	CATSVEAGGNNEQFF
.	.	TRBJ2-2	TRBV30	TGTGCCTGGAGTGTACCCCTCCGGGACCGCTTGAACACCGGGGAGCTGTTTTTT	CAWSVPLRDRLNTGELFF
.	.	TRBJ1-2	TRBV4-3	TGCGCCAGCAGCCAGCAGTCCAGGGCCGACTATGGCTACACCTTC	CASSQQSRADYGYTF
.	.	TRBJ2-7	TRBV27	TGTGCCAGCAGTCGACTAGGTGGTTACGAGCAGTACTTC	CASSRLGGYEQYF
.	.	TRBJ1-3	TRBV7-2	TGTGCCAGCAGGGCCTCAGGGGCGATTGGAAACACCATATATTTT	CASRASGAIGNTIYF
.	.	TRBJ2-7	TRBV5-1	TGCGCCAGCAGCTTGGACGGGAGCTCCTACGAGCAGTACTTC	CASSLDGSSYEQYF
.	.	TRBJ1-1	TRBV7-9	TGTGCCAGCAGCTTAGGAGCAGGTTCGGAAGGTCGGGCTTTCTTT	CASSLGAGSEGRAFF
.	few	TRBJ1-5	TRBV28	TGTGCCAGCAGTTTACCCCTTCAGCCCCAGCATTTT	CASSLPLQPQHF
.	.	TRBJ2-2	TRBV5-4	TGTGCCATCAATTCGGCCGGGGAGCTGTTTTTT	CAINSAGELFF
.	.	TRBJ1-1	TRBV9	TGTGCCAGCAGCTCGGGGCCGAACACTGAAGCTTTCTTT	CASSSGPNTEAFF